Listed below are T cell receptor beta chains from one sample, sequenced in a study of neurological immune-mediated disorders. Each CDR3 protein gets one entry after TCRdb re-called the 5' RACE reads with MiXCR. The repertoire consists of 95,000 or so distinct CDR3 sequences, with 3.5% occurring once and the leading ten covering 5% to 7.5%. The sample taken for sequencing was PBMCs. The source is a woman younger than 35 with multiple sclerosis. CDR3s include the opening cysteine and the closing phenylalanine or tryptophan. A D gene is named only where the DNA matches it firmly. Clone size is not always given. Where it is, it says once, few, many or a class for expanded clones.

clone_size	v_call	d_call	cdr3_length	j_call	cdr3_nt	cdr3_aa
-	TRBV12-3/TRBV12-4	-	14	TRBJ1-3	TGTGCCAGCAGTTTGCCTGGCTCTGGAAACACCATATATTTT	CASSLPGSGNTIYF
many	TRBV2	TRBD1	15	TRBJ1-2	TGTGCCAGCAGTGAAGCGCAGGGGGCGACGGGTCGCTACACCTTC	CASSEAQGATGRYTF
-	TRBV20-1	-	15	TRBJ2-1	TGCAGTGCTAGAGATTCCAGGGGATCCTACAATGAGCAGTTCTTC	CSARDSRGSYNEQFF
many	TRBV9	-	13	TRBJ1-2	TGTGCCAGCAGCGCATGGACGGATGATGGCTACACCTTC	CASSAWTDDGYTF
many	TRBV13	-	14	TRBJ2-1	TGTGCCAGCAGCTTCGGGACTCCGAGAAATGAGCAGTTCTTC	CASSFGTPRNEQFF
many	TRBV6-5	TRBD1	20	TRBJ1-6	TGTGCCAGCAGTCCCGGGGTGGGGACAGGGTTGGGCCTAATTAATTCACCCCTCCACTTT	CASSPGVGTGLGLINSPLHF
many	TRBV5-1	-	15	TRBJ2-5	TGCGCCAGCGGCGACACCGGGACAAACCAAGAGACCCAGTACTTC	CASGDTGTNQETQYF
many	TRBV5-1	TRBD2	15	TRBJ2-5	TGCGCCAGCAGCTTTGACGGGCCGGGAGGACGGACCCAGTACTTC	CASSFDGPGGRTQYF
many	TRBV20-1	-	14	TRBJ1-1	TGCAGTGCTAGTACGGTACCAGTAAACACTGAAGCTTTCTTT	CSASTVPVNTEAFF
many	TRBV29-1	-	13	TRBJ2-4	TGCAGCGTTGAGGCATCTACAGGGACCCCTCAGTACTTC	CSVEASTGTPQYF
many	TRBV29-1	-	10	TRBJ2-1	TGCAGCGTTCAGGGTTATGAGCAGTTCTTC	CSVQGYEQFF